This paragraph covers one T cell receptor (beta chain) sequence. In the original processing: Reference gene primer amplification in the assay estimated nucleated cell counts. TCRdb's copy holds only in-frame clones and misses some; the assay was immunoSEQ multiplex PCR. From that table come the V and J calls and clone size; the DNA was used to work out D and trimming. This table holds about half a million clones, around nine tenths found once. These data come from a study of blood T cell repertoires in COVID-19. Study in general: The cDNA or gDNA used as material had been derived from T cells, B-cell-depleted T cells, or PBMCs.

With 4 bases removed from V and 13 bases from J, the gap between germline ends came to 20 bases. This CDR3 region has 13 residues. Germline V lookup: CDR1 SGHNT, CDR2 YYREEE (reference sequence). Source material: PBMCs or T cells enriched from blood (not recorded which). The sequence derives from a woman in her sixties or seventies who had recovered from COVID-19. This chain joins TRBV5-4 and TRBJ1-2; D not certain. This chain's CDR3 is CASSLEAAPRSTF. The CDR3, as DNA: TGTGCCAGCAGCCTTGAGGCGGCTCCACGCTCCACCTTC.